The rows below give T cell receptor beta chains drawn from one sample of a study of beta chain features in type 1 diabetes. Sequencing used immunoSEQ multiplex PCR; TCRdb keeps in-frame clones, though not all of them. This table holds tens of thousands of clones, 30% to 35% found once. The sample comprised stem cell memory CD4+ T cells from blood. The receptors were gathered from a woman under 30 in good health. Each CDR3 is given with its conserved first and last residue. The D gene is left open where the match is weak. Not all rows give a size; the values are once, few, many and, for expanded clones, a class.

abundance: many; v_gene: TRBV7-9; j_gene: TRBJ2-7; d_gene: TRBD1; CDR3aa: CASSLGQGLREQYF; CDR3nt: TGTGCCAGCAGCTTGGGACAGGGGCTTCGGGAGCAGTACTTC
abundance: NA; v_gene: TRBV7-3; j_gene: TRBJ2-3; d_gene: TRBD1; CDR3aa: CASSLNRGGTDTQYF; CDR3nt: TGTGCCAGCAGCTTGAACAGGGGAGGCACAGATACGCAGTATTTT
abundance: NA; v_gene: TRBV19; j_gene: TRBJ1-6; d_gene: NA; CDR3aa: CATGESSYNSPLHF; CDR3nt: TGTGCCACGGGAGAGAGCTCCTATAATTCACCCCTCCACTTT
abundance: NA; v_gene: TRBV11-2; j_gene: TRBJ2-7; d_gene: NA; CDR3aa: CASGPYEQYF; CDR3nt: TGTGCCAGCGGGCCTTACGAGCAGTACTTC
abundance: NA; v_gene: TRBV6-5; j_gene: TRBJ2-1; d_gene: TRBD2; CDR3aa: CASSHRGSGVNEQFF; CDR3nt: TGTGCCAGCAGTCACCGCGGTAGCGGGGTCAATGAGCAGTTCTTC
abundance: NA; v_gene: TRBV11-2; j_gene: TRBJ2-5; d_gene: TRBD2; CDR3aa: CASSSIAGGTKRKTQYF; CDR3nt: TGTGCCAGCAGCTCAATAGCGGGGGGAACCAAGAGAAAGACCCAGTACTTC
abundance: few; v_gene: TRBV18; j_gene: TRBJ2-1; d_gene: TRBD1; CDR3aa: CASSPRLGEPGQGHNEQFF; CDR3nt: TGTGCCAGCTCACCTCGATTGGGGGAGCCGGGACAGGGACACAATGAGCAGTTCTTC
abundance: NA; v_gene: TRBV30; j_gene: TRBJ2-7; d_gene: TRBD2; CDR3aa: CAWRTPSGGYEQYF; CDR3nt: TGTGCCTGGAGGACCCCAAGCGGGGGCTACGAGCAGTACTTC
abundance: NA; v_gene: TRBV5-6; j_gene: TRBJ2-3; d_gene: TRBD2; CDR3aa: CASSPRWLAGLPDTQYF; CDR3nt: TGTGCCAGCAGCCCCAGGTGGTTAGCGGGACTCCCAGATACGCAGTATTTT
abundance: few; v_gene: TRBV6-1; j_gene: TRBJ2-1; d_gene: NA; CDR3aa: CASPVTEGGYNEQFF; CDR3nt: TGTGCCAGCCCCGTAACGGAGGGGGGGTACAATGAGCAGTTCTTC
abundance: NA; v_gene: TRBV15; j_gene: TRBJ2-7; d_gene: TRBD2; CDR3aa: CATSGRLAGAGEQYF; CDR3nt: TGTGCCACCAGCGGGCGACTAGCGGGGGCCGGCGAGCAGTACTTC
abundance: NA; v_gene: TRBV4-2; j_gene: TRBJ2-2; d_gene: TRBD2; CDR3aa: CASSQEGGLANTGELFF; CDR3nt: TGTGCCAGCAGCCAAGAGGGGGGACTAGCGAACACCGGGGAGCTGTTTTTT
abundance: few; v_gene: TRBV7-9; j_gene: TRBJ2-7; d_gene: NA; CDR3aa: CASSLQAHLHEQYF; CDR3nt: TGTGCCAGCAGCTTACAAGCCCACCTCCACGAGCAGTACTTC
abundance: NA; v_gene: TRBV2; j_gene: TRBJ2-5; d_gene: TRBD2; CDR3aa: CASTQPGGQETQYF; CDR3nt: TGTGCCAGCACCCAACCGGGAGGTCAAGAGACCCAGTACTTC
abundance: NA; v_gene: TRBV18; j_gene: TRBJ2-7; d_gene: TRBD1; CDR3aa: CASSLTGATASREQYF; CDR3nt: TGTGCCAGCTCACTCACAGGGGCGACTGCCTCGCGGGAGCAGTACTTC
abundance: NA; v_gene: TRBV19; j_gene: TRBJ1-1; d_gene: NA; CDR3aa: CASSMGGWNTEAFF; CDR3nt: TGTGCCAGTAGTATGGGGGGGTGGAACACTGAAGCTTTCTTT
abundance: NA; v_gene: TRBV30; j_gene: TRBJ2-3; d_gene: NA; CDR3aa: CAYRGSPDTQYF; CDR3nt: TGTGCCTACCGCGGAAGTCCGGATACGCAGTATTTT
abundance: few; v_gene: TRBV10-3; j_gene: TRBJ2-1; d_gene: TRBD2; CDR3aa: CAISIAMGEGNEQFF; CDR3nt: TGTGCCATCAGCATCGCTATGGGGGAGGGAAATGAGCAGTTCTTC
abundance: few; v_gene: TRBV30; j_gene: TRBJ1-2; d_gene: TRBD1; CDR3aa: CAWRRPGGVGYGYTF; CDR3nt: TGTGCCTGGAGGCGACCAGGGGGTGTCGGTTATGGCTACACCTTC
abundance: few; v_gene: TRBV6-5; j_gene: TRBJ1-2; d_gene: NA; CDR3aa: CASSPGTGYGYTF; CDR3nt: TGTGCCAGCAGTCCCGGGACTGGATATGGCTACACCTTC
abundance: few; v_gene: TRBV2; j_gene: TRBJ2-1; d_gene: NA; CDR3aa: CASNMVLGNEQFF; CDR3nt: TGTGCCAGCAATATGGTCCTCGGCAATGAGCAGTTCTTC
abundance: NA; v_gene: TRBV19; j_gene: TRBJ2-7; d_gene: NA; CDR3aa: CASSRRGTDEQYF; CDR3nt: TGTGCCAGTAGTAGAAGGGGCACCGACGAGCAGTACTTC
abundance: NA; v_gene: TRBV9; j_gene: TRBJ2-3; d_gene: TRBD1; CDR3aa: CASSVGTGGFSTDTQYF; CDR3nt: TGTGCCAGCAGCGTAGGGACAGGGGGTTTTTCCACAGATACGCAGTATTTT
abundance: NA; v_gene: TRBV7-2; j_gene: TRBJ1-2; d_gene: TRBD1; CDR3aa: CASSLGQQGHYGYTF; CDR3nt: TGTGCCAGCAGCTTAGGACAACAGGGGCACTATGGCTACACCTTC
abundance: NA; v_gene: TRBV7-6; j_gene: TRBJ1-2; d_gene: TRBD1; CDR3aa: CASSPAPGQGYGYTF; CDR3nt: TGTGCCAGCAGCCCGGCCCCGGGACAGGGCTATGGCTACACCTTC
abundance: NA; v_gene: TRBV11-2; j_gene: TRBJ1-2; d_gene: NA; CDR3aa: CASSHFEGYGYTF; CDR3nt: TGTGCCAGCAGCCATTTCGAGGGTTATGGCTACACCTTC
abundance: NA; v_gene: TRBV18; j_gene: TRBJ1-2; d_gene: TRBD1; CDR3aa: CASSLGTGGYGYTF; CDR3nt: TGTGCCAGCTCACTAGGGACAGGGGGCTATGGCTACACCTTC
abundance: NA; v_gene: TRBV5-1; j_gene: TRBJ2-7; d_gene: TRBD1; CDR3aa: CASSSRQGSYEQYF; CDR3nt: TGCGCCAGCAGTTCTCGACAGGGTTCCTACGAGCAGTACTTC
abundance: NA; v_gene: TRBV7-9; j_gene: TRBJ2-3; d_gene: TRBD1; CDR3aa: CASSGQGDGTDTQYF; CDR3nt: TGTGCCAGCAGCGGACAGGGAGATGGCACAGATACGCAGTATTTT
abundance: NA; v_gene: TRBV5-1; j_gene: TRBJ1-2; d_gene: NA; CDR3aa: CASSLAGGTNYGYTF; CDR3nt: TGCGCCAGCAGCTTGGCCGGGGGGACTAACTATGGCTACACCTTC
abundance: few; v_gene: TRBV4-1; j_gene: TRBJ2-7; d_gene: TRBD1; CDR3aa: CASSQPRQGRGEQYF; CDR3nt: TGCGCCAGCAGCCAACCCCGACAGGGGCGGGGAGAGCAGTACTTC
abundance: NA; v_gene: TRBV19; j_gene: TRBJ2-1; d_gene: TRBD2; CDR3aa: CASSPRPTSGYYNEQFF; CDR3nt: TGTGCCAGTAGTCCGCGACCGACTAGCGGATACTACAATGAGCAGTTCTTC
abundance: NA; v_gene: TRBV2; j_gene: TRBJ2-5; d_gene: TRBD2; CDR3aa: CASSVQGGVETQYF; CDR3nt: TGTGCCAGCAGTGTGCAGGGAGGGGTAGAGACCCAGTACTTC
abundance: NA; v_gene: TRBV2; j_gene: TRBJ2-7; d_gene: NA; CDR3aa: CASSDSAYSYEQYF; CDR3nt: TGTGCCAGCAGTGATAGCGCGTACTCCTACGAGCAGTACTTC
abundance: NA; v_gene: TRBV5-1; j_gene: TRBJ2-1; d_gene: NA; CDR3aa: CASSLAVEGGNEQFF; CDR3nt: TGCGCCAGCAGCTTGGCCGTGGAGGGTGGCAATGAGCAGTTCTTC
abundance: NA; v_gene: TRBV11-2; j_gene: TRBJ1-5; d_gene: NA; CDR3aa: CASSFKGSREDQPQHF; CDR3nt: TGTGCCAGCAGCTTTAAAGGTAGCAGGGAGGATCAGCCCCAGCATTTT
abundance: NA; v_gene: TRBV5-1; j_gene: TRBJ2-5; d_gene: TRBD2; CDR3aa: CASSLVASGGAETQYF; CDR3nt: TGCGCCAGCAGCTTGGTGGCTAGCGGGGGGGCGGAGACCCAGTACTTC
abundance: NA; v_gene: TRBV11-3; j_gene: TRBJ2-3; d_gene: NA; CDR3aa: CATRSGGGTDTQYF; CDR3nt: TGTGCCACTCGCTCCGGGGGTGGGACAGATACGCAGTATTTT
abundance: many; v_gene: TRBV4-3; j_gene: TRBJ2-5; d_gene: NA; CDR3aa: CASSPGAQETQYF; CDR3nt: TGCGCCAGCAGCCCAGGGGCTCAAGAGACCCAGTACTTC
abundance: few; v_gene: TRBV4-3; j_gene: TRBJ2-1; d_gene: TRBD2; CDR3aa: CASSQDSRTSINNEQFF; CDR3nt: TGCGCCAGCAGCCAAGATTCCCGGACTAGCATCAACAATGAGCAGTTCTTC
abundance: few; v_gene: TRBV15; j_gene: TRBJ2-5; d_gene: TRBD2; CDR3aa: CATSRDSGEGETQYF; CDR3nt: TGTGCCACCAGCAGAGATAGCGGGGAGGGGGAGACCCAGTACTTC
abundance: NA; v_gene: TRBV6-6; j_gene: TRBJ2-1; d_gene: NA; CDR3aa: CASSTAGGAYNEQFF; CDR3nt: TGTGCCAGCAGTACAGCGGGCGGAGCCTACAATGAGCAGTTCTTC
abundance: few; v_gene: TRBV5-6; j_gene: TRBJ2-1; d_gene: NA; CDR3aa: CASSSFLDEQFF; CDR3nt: TGTGCCAGCAGCTCCTTTCTCGATGAGCAGTTCTTC
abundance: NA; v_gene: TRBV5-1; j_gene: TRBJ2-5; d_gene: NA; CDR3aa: CASRSREQETQYF; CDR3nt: TGCGCCAGCCGCTCTAGAGAACAAGAGACCCAGTACTTC
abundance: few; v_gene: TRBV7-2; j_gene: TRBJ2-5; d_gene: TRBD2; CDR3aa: CASSSGLAGGETQYF; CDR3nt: TGTGCCAGCAGCTCTGGACTAGCGGGGGGAGAGACCCAGTACTTC
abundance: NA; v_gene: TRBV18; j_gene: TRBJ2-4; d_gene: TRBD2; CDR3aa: CASSHVAIAGGQLAKNIQYF; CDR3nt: TGTGCCAGCTCTCACGTGGCGATAGCGGGGGGACAACTAGCCAAAAACATTCAGTACTTC
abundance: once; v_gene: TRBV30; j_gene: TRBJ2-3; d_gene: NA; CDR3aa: CAWSTPLTSTDTQYF; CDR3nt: TGTGCCTGGAGTACCCCCCTGACAAGCACAGATACGCAGTATTTT
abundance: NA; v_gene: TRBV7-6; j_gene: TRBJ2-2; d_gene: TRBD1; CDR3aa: CASSPNRGTGELFF; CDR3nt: TGTGCCAGCAGCCCCAACAGGGGGACCGGGGAGCTGTTTTTT
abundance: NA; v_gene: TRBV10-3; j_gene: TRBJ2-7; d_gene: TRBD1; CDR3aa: CAISDGTGATYEQYF; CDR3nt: TGTGCCATCAGTGACGGGACAGGTGCCACCTACGAGCAGTACTTC
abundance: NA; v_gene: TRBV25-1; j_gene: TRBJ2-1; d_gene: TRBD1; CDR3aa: CASSDYGPGGITNEQFF; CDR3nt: TGTGCCAGCAGTGACTATGGGCCAGGGGGAATAACCAATGAGCAGTTCTTC
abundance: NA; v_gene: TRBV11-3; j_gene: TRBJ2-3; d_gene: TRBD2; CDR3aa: CASSLQGSGGDTQYF; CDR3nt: TGTGCCAGCAGCTTACAAGGTAGCGGGGGAGATACGCAGTATTTT
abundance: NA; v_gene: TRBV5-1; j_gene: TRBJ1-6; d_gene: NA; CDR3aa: CASSLAPVSNSPLHF; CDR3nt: TGCGCCAGCAGCTTGGCCCCTGTCTCGAATTCACCCCTCCACTTT